One and the same sample provided the 27 T cell receptor beta chains below, sequenced in a study of blood T cell repertoires in COVID-19. Data came from immunoSEQ multiplex PCR; TCRdb stores just in-frame clones and leaves some out. This sample yields 200,000 or so clones, of which approximately 88% are seen a single time; around 3.6% belongs to the top ten. Sequenced: PBMCs or T cells enriched from blood (not recorded which). These receptors were taken from a woman in her 30s who had been exposed to COVID-19.

The chain carries TRBV7-3 and TRBJ2-1, with TRBD2 matching over 10 bases. The CDR3 loop spans 15 amino acids. Germline V gene lookup returns CDR1 SGHTA and CDR2 FQGTGA. J lost 2 bases, V lost 6 bases, and 4 bases had no gene match. CDR3 sequence: CASSSLAGPYNEQFF. The CDR3 region has the DNA TGTGCCAGCAGTTCACTAGCGGGACCCTACAATGAGCAGTTCTTC.

The chain uses TRBV5-1 and TRBJ2-1, with 11 bases that match TRBD2. With 2 bases clipped from V and 6 bases from J, the junction kept 4 bases outside the gene matches. In germline, CDR1 is SGHRS, CDR2 YFSETQ. This CDR3 has 15 amino acids. The CDR3 nucleotides read TGCGCCAGCAGCTTACTAGCGGGAGCTGGCAATGAGCAGTTCTTC. Protein sequence: CASSLLAGAGNEQFF.

This chain connects TRBV19 to TRBJ2-1, with TRBD1 matching over 7 bases. The germline V gene has CDR1 LNHDA and CDR2 SQIVND (reference sequence). This CDR3 is 16 amino acids long. Unmatched junction bases numbered 11, after V lost 0 bases and J lost 9 bases. The CDR3 DNA is TGTGCCAGTAGTATAGAGGGCAGGGGGATCATCAGTGAGCAGTTCTTC. As protein: CASSIEGRGIISEQFF.

The V call is TRBV6-5, the J call TRBJ1-5, with unresolved D. The CDR3 runs to 15 residues. CDR1 MNHEY and CDR2 SVGAGI come from the germline V gene. The germline V and J ends were trimmed by 8 bases and 0 bases, with 14 bases remaining between them. CDR3 region: CASGLREDSNQPQHF. The CDR3 nucleotides read TGTGCCAGCGGACTACGGGAGGATAGCAATCAGCCCCAGCATTTT.

The count of this clone is one. The J gene is TRBJ2-7, the V gene TRBV5-1; maybe TRBD2 (5 bases). V lost 0 bases and J 1 base, leaving 8 bases between the germline ends. Germline values: CDR1 SGHRS, CDR2 YFSETQ. The CDR3 spans 14 residues. CDR3 coding DNA: TGCGCCAGCAGCTTGGTGGGGAGTTCCTACGAGCAGTACTTC. Translating it yields CASSLVGSSYEQYF.

V is TRBV12-5 and J is TRBJ1-5; D might be TRBD1 (6 bases). Trimming stripped 5 bases from V and 0 bases from J, with 14 bases between. Germline CDR1 and CDR2: LGHNT and FRNRAP. This CDR3 region has 16 residues. Here the CDR3 reads CASGPGGDFSNQPQHF. The DNA of the CDR3 is TGTGCTAGTGGTCCTGGGGGCGACTTTAGCAATCAGCCCCAGCATTTT.

This clone was detected only once. J is TRBJ2-1 and V is TRBV11-2, with 10 bases fitting TRBD1. The trim removed 5 bases at V and 8 bases at J, leaving 9 bases unmatched. Germline loops: CDR1 SGHAT, CDR2 FQNNGV. This CDR3 spans 15 amino acids. For the CDR3, the DNA is TGTGCCAGCAGCCAACCCCGGGACAGGGGCTATGAGCAGTTCTTC. Translation gives CASSQPRDRGYEQFF. The entire variable domain, with the rest obtained from reference TRBV11-2 and TRBJ2-1, is as follows: EAGVAQSPRYKIIEKRQSVAFWCNPISGHATLYWYQQILGQGPKLLIQFQNNGVVDDSQLPKDRFSAERLKGVDSTLKIQPAKLEDSAVYLCASSQPRDRGYEQFFGPGTRLTVL.

This clone was counted a single time. This rearrangement joins TRBV28 to TRBJ2-1; TRBD2 aligns across 10 bases. This CDR3 has 15 residues. The ends lost 7 bases at V and 6 bases at J; junction bases unmatched: 9. Germline V gene lookup returns CDR1 MDHEN and CDR2 SYDVKM. CDR3 sequence reads: CASTSGSDGRNEQFF. For the CDR3, the DNA is TGTGCCAGCACTAGCGGGAGTGACGGCCGCAATGAGCAGTTCTTC.

The rearrangement uses TRBV18 and TRBJ1-4; 7 bases line up with TRBD1. The J segment lost 10 bases and the V segment lost 4 bases, leaving 15 bases of the junction unmatched. Germline CDR1 reads KGHSH; CDR2 reads LQKENI. The CDR3 has 16 residues. CDR3 DNA sequence: TGTGCCAGCTCACTTAAAGCCGGGACAGTGGAACGAAAACTGTTTTTT. Amino acids: CASSLKAGTVERKLFF.

The genes are TRBV19 and TRBJ2-1, with no clear D. From germline, CDR1 is LNHDA and CDR2 SQIVND (reference sequence). V lost 5 bases to trimming and J lost 0 bases, with 8 bases between them. The length of the CDR3 is 14 residues. In DNA form, the CDR3 reads TGTGCCAGTAGTGATCCGAGCTCCTACAATGAGCAGTTCTTC. Amino acids: CASSDPSSYNEQFF. Filled out from reference TRBV19 and TRBJ2-1, the complete variable domain reads DGGITQSPKYLFRKEGQNVTLSCEQNLNHDAMYWYRQDPGQGLRLIYYSQIVNDFQKGDIAEGYSVSREKKESFPLTVTSAQKNPTAFYLCASSDPSSYNEQFFGPGTRLTVL.

This chain links TRBV5-1 with TRBJ1-5, with D unresolved. With 0 bases removed from V and 0 bases from J, the gap between germline ends came to 7 bases. This CDR3 is built from 15 residues. The germline gives CDR1 SGHRS, CDR2 YFSETQ. The CDR3 here is CASSLAGNSNQPQHF. The CDR3 DNA follows: TGCGCCAGCAGCTTGGCGGGGAATAGCAATCAGCCCCAGCATTTT.

The chain couples TRBV18 to TRBJ1-1; D unclear. Germline-derived CDR1 and CDR2 are KGHSH and LQKENI. This CDR3 comprises 12 residues. The V end was cut by 4 bases, the J end by 4 bases, with 7 bases between. The CDR3 loop reads CASSLMSTEAFF. DNA for the CDR3: TGTGCCAGCTCACTTATGAGCACTGAAGCTTTCTTT. Together with reference TRBV18 and TRBJ1-1, the CDR3 gives the full variable domain: NAGVMQNPRHLVRRRGQEARLRCSPMKGHSHVYWYRQLPEEGLKFMVYLQKENIIDESGMPKERFSAEFPKEGPSILRIQQVVRGDSAAYFCASSLMSTEAFFGQGTRLTVV.

V gene TRBV15 combines with J gene TRBJ2-1; no definite D call. Germline values: CDR1 LNHNV, CDR2 YYDKDF (reference sequence). The CDR3 is made up of 13 amino acids. With 4 bases removed from V and 9 bases from J, the gap between germline ends came to 13 bases. The CDR3 region is CATSNDRHLEQFF. DNA of the CDR3: TGTGCCACCAGCAACGATAGACATCTTGAGCAGTTCTTC.

The gene calls are TRBV12-3 or TRBV12-4 and TRBJ1-1; D remains ambiguous. This CDR3 has 13 residues. V lost 6 bases and J lost 2, with 10 bases in between. CDR3 protein: CASRKTVNTEAFF. The CDR3 bases are TGTGCCAGCAGGAAAACAGTTAACACTGAAGCTTTCTTT.

The chain links TRBV9 to TRBJ1-6, with 8 bases lining up with TRBD1. The V gene end was trimmed by 1 base and the J gene end by 7 bases; junction bases not matched to a gene: 13. The CDR3 extends over 18 amino acids. Germline loops: CDR1 SGDLS, CDR2 YYNGEE. CDR3 DNA sequence: TGTGCCAGCAGCGTACGAGGGGAGGACAGGGAGGAGAATTCACCCCTCCACTTT. Translated: CASSVRGEDREENSPLHF. Full variable domain (missing parts from reference TRBV9 and TRBJ1-6): DSGVTQTPKHLITATGQRVTLRCSPRSGDLSVYWYQQSLDQGLQFLIQYYNGEERAKGNILERFSAQQFPDLHSELNLSSLELGDSALYFCASSVRGEDREENSPLHFGNGTRLTVT.

The chain joins TRBV30 to TRBJ1-6, with TRBD1 matching 7 bases. The CDR3 length is 15 residues. V was pared by 8 bases and J by 0 bases, with 7 bases of the junction left unmatched. Germline V CDR1 and CDR2: GTSNPN, SVGIG (reference sequence). In nucleotides, the CDR3 is TGTGCCGCCACCGGGACAGCCTCCTATAATTCACCCCTCCACTTT. Its protein is CAATGTASYNSPLHF. The variable domain in full, completed from reference TRBV30 and TRBJ1-6, reads SQTIHQWPATLVQPVGSPLSLECTVEGTSNPNLYWYRQAAGRGLQLLFYSVGIGQISSEVPQNLSASRPQDRQFILSSKKLLLSDSGFYLCAATGTASYNSPLHFGNGTRLTVT.

This chain uses TRBV9 with TRBJ1-3, with a possible D match to TRBD1 (6 bases). Germline V gene lookup returns CDR1 SGDLS and CDR2 YYNGEE. Trimming left V 0 bases short and J 0 bases short, with 10 bases between. This CDR3 is 16 amino acids long. CDR3 sequence (DNA): TGTGCCAGCAGCGTAGCTTTAGGGGGCTCTGGAAACACCATATATTTT. Its protein product is CASSVALGGSGNTIYF. The complete variable domain, with remaining parts taken from reference TRBV9 and TRBJ1-3, reads DSGVTQTPKHLITATGQRVTLRCSPRSGDLSVYWYQQSLDQGLQFLIQYYNGEERAKGNILERFSAQQFPDLHSELNLSSLELGDSALYFCASSVALGGSGNTIYFGEGSWLTVV.

The CDR3 coding sequence is TGTGCCAGCTTGGGTCGCGGGAGGGCCTCGGGACGCGAGCAGTACTTC. Amino acid sequence: CASLGRGRASGREQYF. The chain has TRBV7-2 and TRBJ2-7, with TRBD2 identical over 9 bases. Germline V gene lookup returns CDR1 SGHTA and CDR2 FQGNSA. The junction had 17 bases not matched to a gene; V was cut back by 8 bases and J by 6 bases. This CDR3 region has 16 residues.

This sequence joins TRBV29-1 and TRBJ1-1; D is perhaps TRBD1 (5 bases). Germline V gene sequence: CDR1 SQVTM, CDR2 ANQGSEA. The CDR3 length is 15 residues. Trimming removed 4 bases at V and 4 bases at J, with 19 bases between. This CDR3 reads CSVGGATEDPTEAFF. In nucleotides, the CDR3 is TGCAGCGTTGGCGGGGCCACCGAGGATCCCACTGAAGCTTTCTTT.

This sequence joins TRBV27 and TRBJ2-3, with 10 bases fitting TRBD2. V lost 1 base and J lost 2; bases outside the gene matches: 12. This CDR3 is built from 19 residues. Germline values: CDR1 MNHEY, CDR2 SMNVEV (reference sequence). The CDR3 region has the DNA TGTGCCAGCAGTTTATTCTCCCTAGCGGGAGCCCCAAACACAGATACGCAGTATTTT. Protein: CASSLFSLAGAPNTDTQYF.

The chain is built from TRBV5-6 and TRBJ1-2; D gene uncertain. Trimming took 0 bases from V and 1 from J, leaving 7 bases between them. The CDR3 consists of 14 residues. CDR1 and CDR2 (germline): SGHDT, YYEEEE. CDR3 region: CASSLGVFNYGYTF. In nucleotides, the CDR3 is TGTGCCAGCAGCTTGGGAGTTTTTAACTATGGCTACACCTTC.

V is TRBV4-1 and J is TRBJ2-5; no reliable D call. The germline V and J ends were trimmed by 0 bases and 1 base, with 15 bases remaining between them. Per the germline V gene, CDR1 is MGHRA and CDR2 is YSYEKL. This CDR3 is 17 amino acids long. The CDR3 DNA sequence: TGCGCCAGCAGCCAAGATCTTTACAGAGTGGCCCAAGAGACCCAGTACTTC. This codes for CASSQDLYRVAQETQYF.

The chain recombines TRBV28 with TRBJ2-3; 8 nucleotides align to TRBD1. V lost 5 bases to trimming and J lost 2 bases; unmatched junction nucleotides: 3. The length of the CDR3 is 14 residues. The germline CDR1 and CDR2 sequences are MDHEN and SYDVKM. The CDR3 DNA sequence: TGTGCCAGCAGTGGGGACAGGATCACAGATACGCAGTATTTT. The encoded protein is CASSGDRITDTQYF.

The chain has TRBV6-5 and TRBJ1-2; 7 bases map to TRBD1. V gave up 0 bases and J gave up 0 bases; unmatched junction bases: 4. The CDR3 has 16 residues. The germline V gene has CDR1 MNHEY and CDR2 SVGAGI. CDR3 sequence: CASSYSGQEANYGYTF. The CDR3 DNA follows: TGTGCCAGCAGTTACTCAGGACAGGAAGCTAACTATGGCTACACCTTC.

The gene calls are TRBV11-2 and TRBJ2-7; 8 bases fit TRBD1. The CDR3 sequence is 15 residues long. With V trimmed by 2 bases and J by 2 bases, 5 bases remained unmatched. CDR1 and CDR2 from the germline V gene are SGHAT and FQNNGV. The CDR3 DNA follows: TGTGCCAGCAGCTTACTAGGACAGGGTACCTACGAGCAGTACTTC. It yields the protein CASSLLGQGTYEQYF.

The chain recombines TRBV11-2 with TRBJ1-1; D is possibly TRBD1 (6 bases). V was pared by 3 bases and J by 1 base, with 12 bases between. The V gene's germline CDR1 is SGHAT and CDR2 FQNNGV. This CDR3 spans 15 amino acids. The CDR3 region has the DNA TGTGCCAGCAGCTTTCCGACAGGTCCGAACACTGAAGCTTTCTTT. Its protein product is CASSFPTGPNTEAFF. Variable domain in full (rest from reference TRBV11-2 and TRBJ1-1): EAGVAQSPRYKIIEKRQSVAFWCNPISGHATLYWYQQILGQGPKLLIQFQNNGVVDDSQLPKDRFSAERLKGVDSTLKIQPAKLEDSAVYLCASSFPTGPNTEAFFGQGTRLTVV.

This sequence joins TRBV7-7 and TRBJ2-5; 8 bases agree with TRBD1. In germline, CDR1 is SSHAT, CDR2 FNYEAQ (reference sequence). V was clipped by 4 bases and J by 9 bases; unmatched bases: 13. CDR3 size: 15 residues. CDR3 loop: CASSSHRTGSEAQYF. CDR3 nucleotide sequence: TGTGCCAGCAGCTCCCACCGGACAGGGAGCGAGGCCCAGTACTTC.